This TCR beta chain was sequenced in a study of PD-1 blockade in classical Hodgkin lymphoma. Regarding the study as a whole: For complete responders, baseline diversity was comparable to that of newly diagnosed patients. Exclusion was the outcome for patients who began nivolumab under 1 year after ASCT. Healthy donors were reported to have higher baseline TCR diversity than newly diagnosed patients.

The V end lost 3 bases, the J end lost 1 base, and 10 bases lay between the germline ends. The CDR3 runs 14 residues. Germline V gene lookup returns CDR1 MNHEY and CDR2 SMNVEV (reference sequence). Each patient experienced a relapse that followed autologous stem cell transplantation, and brentuximab vedotin exposure varied. Repertoires were generated with immunoSEQ multiplex PCR, while TCRdb's copy carries only in-frame clones and drops some. This sample has around 40,000 clones, with around four fifths found just once. By sample fraction, this clone is medium-sized. Its antigen remains unknown. This TCR came from a human donor with classical Hodgkin lymphoma. The rearrangement joins TRBV27 to TRBJ2-7; tentatively, D is TRBD1 or TRBD2 (5 bases each). The sequences come from peripheral blood mononuclear cells (PBMCs), collected at baseline. CDR3 protein: CASSFGDASYEQYF. DNA for the CDR3: TGTGCCAGCAGTTTTGGGGACGCTTCCTACGAGCAGTACTTC.